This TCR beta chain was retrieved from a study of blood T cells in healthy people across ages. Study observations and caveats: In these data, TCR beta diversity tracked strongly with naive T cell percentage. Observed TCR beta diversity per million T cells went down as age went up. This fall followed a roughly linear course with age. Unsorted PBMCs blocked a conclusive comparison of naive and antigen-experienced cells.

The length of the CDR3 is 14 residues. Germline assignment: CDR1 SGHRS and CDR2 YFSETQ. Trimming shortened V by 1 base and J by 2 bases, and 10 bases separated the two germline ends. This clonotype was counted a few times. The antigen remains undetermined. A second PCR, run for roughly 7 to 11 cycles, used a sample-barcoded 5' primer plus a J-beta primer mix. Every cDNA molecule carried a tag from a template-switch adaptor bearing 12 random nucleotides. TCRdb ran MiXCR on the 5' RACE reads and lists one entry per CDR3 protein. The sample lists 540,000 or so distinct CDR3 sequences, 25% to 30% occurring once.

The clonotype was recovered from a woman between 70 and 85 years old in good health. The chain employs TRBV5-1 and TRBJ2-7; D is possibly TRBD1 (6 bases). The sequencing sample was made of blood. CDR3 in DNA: TGCGCCAGCAGCTTGAGGGGGTTAACCTACGAGCAGTACTTC. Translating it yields CASSLRGLTYEQYF.